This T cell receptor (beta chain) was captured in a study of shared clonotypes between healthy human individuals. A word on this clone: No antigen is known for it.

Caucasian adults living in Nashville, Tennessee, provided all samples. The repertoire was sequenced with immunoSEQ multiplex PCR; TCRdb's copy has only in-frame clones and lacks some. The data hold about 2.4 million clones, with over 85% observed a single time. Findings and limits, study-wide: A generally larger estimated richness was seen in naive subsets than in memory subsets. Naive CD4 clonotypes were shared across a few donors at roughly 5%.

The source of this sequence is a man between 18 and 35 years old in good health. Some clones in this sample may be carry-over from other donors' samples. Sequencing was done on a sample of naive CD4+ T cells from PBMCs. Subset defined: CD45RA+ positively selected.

DNA of the CDR3: TGTGCCAGCAGCGCAATCGAGGGCAGGAACATTCAGTACTTC. Its protein is CASSAIEGRNIQYF. V usage is TRBV2 and J usage is TRBJ2-4, with D perhaps matching TRBD2 (5 bases). CDR1 SNHLY and CDR2 FYNNEI come from the germline V gene. V was cut by 6 bases and J by 7 bases, with 16 bases left in between. The CDR3 length is 14 residues.